Presented here are 15 T cell receptor beta chains from one specimen sequenced in a study of T cells in women clearing cervical HPV infection. Repertoires were generated with immunoSEQ multiplex PCR, while TCRdb's copy carries only in-frame clones and drops some. This repertoire includes some 20,000 clones. Sequenced material: blood buffy coat. These receptors were obtained from a woman aged 18 to 75 with a cervical HPV16 infection that either progressed to CIN3+ or cleared (not recorded which).

Worth noting for this clone: The read ends 3 residues shy of where the CDR3 ends; the end is completed using the germline J gene. The rearrangement links TRBV18 to TRBJ2-3; 9 bases line up with TRBD2. Germline assignment: CDR1 KGHSH and CDR2 LQKENI. V lost 4 bases to trimming and J lost 2 bases; unmatched junction nucleotides: 4. The CDR3 runs 15 residues. CDR3 DNA, as far as it was read: TGTGCCAGCTCACTGCAGCGGGGGGACACAGATACG. Translated: CASSLQRGDTDT. The entire CDR3 protein is CASSLQRGDTDTQYF.

On this clone: The read comes to an end 3 residues before the CDR3 does, leaving the germline J gene to fill in the end. The chain employs TRBV20-1 and TRBJ2-7; possible D gene TRBD1, 5 bases. V was trimmed by 6 bases and J by 3 bases, leaving 12 bases between them. Germline V lookup: CDR1 DFQATT, CDR2 SNEGSKA (reference sequence). The CDR3 has 12 residues. The part of the CDR3 DNA that was read is TGCAGTGCCCGGACACCCCACTACGAG. Amino acid sequence: CSARTPHYE. The CDR3 in full is CSARTPHYEQYF.

In regard to this clone: Read coverage stops 3 residues before the CDR3 terminus; the germline J gene supplies the remainder. The genes are TRBV19 and TRBJ2-3, with D perhaps TRBD2 (7 bases). The germline gives CDR1 LNHDA, CDR2 SQIVND (reference sequence). The CDR3 consists of 15 residues. The part of the CDR3 DNA that was read is TGTGCCAGTAGTATACGTGGGGGGGCAGGTCAGCCG. It encodes CASSIRGGAGQP. The full CDR3 protein reads CASSIRGGAGQPQYF.

Comment on this clone: The read terminates 3 residues before the CDR3 end, so the remaining end is supplied by the germline J gene. This chain links TRBV11-2 with TRBJ1-1; D is undetermined. This CDR3 has 14 amino acids. CDR1 is SGHAT, CDR2 FQNNGV, per germline. The part of the CDR3 DNA that was read is TGTGCCAGCAGCTTAGATCCTGGCGGGCGGAAA. Its translation: CASSLDPGGRK. The CDR3 reads in full as CASSLDPGGRKAFF.

To note about this clone: The CDR3 goes on 3 residues after the read ends, and that part is filled in from the germline J gene. This chain joins TRBV28 and TRBJ2-7; the D gene is possibly TRBD2 (5 bases). V gave up 6 bases and J gave up 2 bases, with 14 bases separating them. The CDR3 length is 14 residues. Germline V lookup: CDR1 MDHEN, CDR2 SYDVKM. The DNA read from the CDR3 is TGTGCCAGCAGCCCTTCAGGCGGGCCCTACGAG. Its protein product is CASSPSGGPYE. The whole CDR3 reads CASSPSGGPYEQYF.

This clone is identified as medium-sized (0.01 to 0.1%) from frequency. The read ends 3 residues early relative to the CDR3; the germline J gene fills the gap. The chain is built from TRBV6-2 or TRBV6-3 and TRBJ2-3, with 7 bases fitting TRBD1. Germline values: CDR1 MNHEY, CDR2 SVGEGT. The CDR3 runs 15 residues. The V gene end was trimmed by 3 bases and the J gene end by 0 bases; junction bases not matched to a gene: 3. CDR3 DNA (partial): TGTGCCAGCAGTTATCGGACAGGTAGCACAGATACG. Translation gives CASSYRTGSTDT. The full CDR3 protein reads CASSYRTGSTDTQYF.

Note on this clone: The read stops 3 residues short of the end of the CDR3; the missing end is completed from the germline J gene. The chain links TRBV5-5 to TRBJ1-2; 10 nucleotides match TRBD1. This CDR3 has 15 amino acids. V was clipped by 4 bases and J by 5 bases; unmatched bases: 8. CDR1 SGHKS and CDR2 YYEKEE come from the germline V gene (reference sequence). CDR3 in amino acids: CASSEGQGIVYGYTF. The DNA read from the CDR3 is TGTGCCAGCAGCGAGGGACAGGGGATTGTTTATGGC. The variable domain in full, completed from reference TRBV5-5 and TRBJ1-2, reads DAGVTQSPTHLIKTRGQQVTLRCSPISGHKSVSWYQQVLGQGPQFIFQYYEKEERGRGNFPDRFSARQFPNYSSELNVNALLLGDSALYLCASSEGQGIVYGYTFGSGTRLTVV.

As regards this clone: The CDR3 is cut off 3 residues early in the read; its end comes from the germline J gene. The rearrangement links TRBV28 to TRBJ1-5; 8 bases fit TRBD1. Per germline, CDR1 MDHEN and CDR2 SYDVKM. This CDR3 is 16 amino acids long. The V segment lost 10 bases and the J segment 2 bases; nucleotides outside the gene matches: 13. The CDR3 here is CATSPTDRVGNQPQHF. The sequenced part of the CDR3 DNA is TGTGCCACCTCCCCGACGGACAGGGTCGGCAATCAGCCC. Looking up the rest from reference TRBV28 and TRBJ1-5 gives the full variable domain: DVKVTQSSRYLVKRTGEKVFLECVQDMDHENMFWYRQDPGLGLRLIYFSYDVKMKEKGDIPEGYSVSREKKERFSLILESASTNQTSMYLCATSPTDRVGNQPQHFGDGTRLSIL.

In the case of this clone: The CDR3 goes on 3 residues after the read ends, and that part is filled in from the germline J gene. The rearrangement links TRBV5-1 to TRBJ2-5; 10 positions agree with TRBD1. V shed 3 bases and J 2 bases; nucleotides not matched to a gene: 4. Per germline, CDR1 SGHRS and CDR2 YFSETQ. There are 15 residues in the CDR3. This CDR3 is CASSWGDRGQETQYF. Incomplete CDR3 DNA: TGCGCCAGCAGCTGGGGGGACAGGGGACAAGAGACC.

For this clone: Read data end 3 residues before the CDR3 end; the end is taken from the germline J gene. The chain carries TRBV7-2 and TRBJ2-2; TRBD2 matches 7 bases. Germline V gene data show CDR1 as SGHTA and CDR2 as FQGNSA. After removal of 1 base from V and 5 bases from J, the junction contained 4 bases not matched to a gene. CDR3 length: 15 residues. The part of the CDR3 DNA that was read is TGTGCCAGCAGCTTAGGTGGGGGGGGGACCGGGGAG. Translating it yields CASSLGGGGTGE. The whole CDR3 region reads CASSLGGGGTGELFF.

Worth noting for this clone: A junction boundary mismatches the germline segment, possibly from a read error. The read is 3 residues too short to cover the CDR3 end, so that end is filled in from the germline J gene. This chain connects TRBV4-2 to TRBJ2-3; no definite D call. The germline V gene has CDR1 LGHNA and CDR2 YNFKEQ. This CDR3 is 15 amino acids long. CDR3 in amino acids: CASSQDRLPTDTQYF. Partial CDR3 DNA: TGCGCCAGCAGCCAAGATAGACTTCCCACAGATACG.

Details on this clone: The read is 3 residues too short to cover the CDR3 end, so that end is filled in from the germline J gene. This chain links TRBV5-6 with TRBJ1-3; TRBD1 aligns across 8 bases. V was pared by 3 bases and J by 4 bases, with 6 bases of the junction left unmatched. The germline V gene has CDR1 SGHDT and CDR2 YYEEEE. The CDR3 is 15 amino acids. CDR3 bases read: TGTGCCAGCAGCTCACAGACAGGGGTCGGAAACACC. Translated, it gives CASSSQTGVGNT. The whole CDR3 protein is CASSSQTGVGNTIYF.

Details on this clone: The read comes to an end 3 residues before the CDR3 does, leaving the germline J gene to fill in the end. V is TRBV30 and J is TRBJ2-2, with 8 bases identical to TRBD1. There are 13 residues in the CDR3. The V gene's germline CDR1 is GTSNPN and CDR2 SVGIG (reference sequence). The CDR3 loop is CARTAGGDSPLFF. The CDR3 DNA, read in part, is TGTGCCCGAACGGCAGGGGGCGATTCACCG.

Remarks on this clone: The read stops 3 residues short of the end of the CDR3; the missing end is completed from the germline J gene. The gene calls are TRBV20-1 and TRBJ2-5; TRBD2 agrees at 9 bases. CDR1 and CDR2 (germline): DFQATT, SNEGSKA (reference sequence). There are 15 residues in the CDR3. V gave up 5 bases and J gave up 4 bases; unmatched junction bases: 11. CDR3 bases read: TGCAGTGCTCCATTCTCTAGCGGGGTTGGAGAGACC. This gives the protein CSAPFSSGVGET. In full, the CDR3 reads CSAPFSSGVGETQYF.

A remark on this clone: The read comes to an end 3 residues before the CDR3 does, leaving the germline J gene to fill in the end. This sequence joins TRBV2 and TRBJ2-6; D ambiguous. CDR3 size: 12 residues. Germline V gene data show CDR1 as SNHLY and CDR2 as FYNNEI. V was clipped by 8 bases and J by 1 base, with 3 bases between them. The sequenced part of the CDR3 DNA is TGTGCCAGCTCTTCTGGGGCCAACGTC. Translation: CASSSGANV. In full, the CDR3 reads CASSSGANVLTF.